This T cell receptor beta chain comes out of a study of response to subunit inactivated influenza vaccine. This clonotype was found a few times. The CDR3 has 14 amino acids. With 3 bases clipped from V and 2 bases from J, the junction kept 3 bases outside the gene matches. Germline CDR1 and CDR2: SNHLY and FYNNEI. TCRdb reanalysed the RT-PCR reads using MiXCR and keeps one entry per CDR3 protein. Of 500,000 to 600,000 distinct CDR3 sequences in the sample, 11% were seen once. This sample also belongs to another study, concerning T cells expressing NK-cell markers. From that report: The authors generated TCR beta cDNA through 5'RACE template switching with UMIs. Six donors carried dominant NKG2C+ clonotypes that made up about 1.0-8% of their CD8+ T cells.

This specimen was PBMCs from blood, taken on the day of vaccination. The gene calls are TRBV2 and TRBJ1-2; 7 positions match TRBD1. The sequence was obtained from a man aged 45-65 years who received an inactivated influenza vaccine. CDR3 amino acids: CASSERDRNYGYTF. The CDR3 bases are TGTGCCAGCAGTGAGAGGGACAGAAACTATGGCTACACCTTC.